The following is a TCR beta chain sequence with its context. The data were obtained in a study of blood T cell repertoires in COVID-19. In the original processing: Quantification of nucleated cells was approximated via reference gene primer amplification. Measured with immunoSEQ multiplex PCR; TCRdb has only the in-frame clones, and not every one. That table gives V, J and clone size, and the DNA gave D and trimming. Of about 300,000 clones listed, approximately 85% are singletons. The sample comprised peripheral blood. This TCR was sampled from a woman in her forties or fifties with acute or convalescent COVID-19.

The CDR3 region is CASAVGLAVWEQYF. DNA for the CDR3: TGTGCCAGTGCAGTAGGACTAGCGGTCTGGGAGCAGTACTTC. The genes are TRBV7-2 and TRBJ2-7; 10 nucleotides line up with TRBD2. V shed 9 bases and J 7 bases; nucleotides not matched to a gene: 12. This CDR3 region has 14 residues. Germline CDR1 reads SGHTA; CDR2 reads FQGNSA.